The next 17 T cell receptor beta chains were all read from a single sample in a study of response to subunit inactivated influenza vaccine. Using its own MiXCR run on the RT-PCR reads, TCRdb lists one record per CDR3 protein. The profile shows more than 700,000 distinct CDR3 sequences, approximately 22% of them singletons. This sample comprised PBMCs from blood, obtained roughly 5 days after vaccination. These receptors originate from a man aged 45-60 years who received an inactivated influenza vaccine.

In its sample, this clonotype was seen a few times. The chain carries TRBV20-1 and TRBJ2-3; D possibly corresponds to TRBD1 (6 bases). There are 14 residues in the CDR3. Trimming shortened V by 8 bases and J by 1 base, and 16 bases separated the two germline ends. Germline CDR1 is DFQATT and CDR2 is SNEGSKA (reference sequence). The CDR3 coding sequence is TGCAGTTCCCGGGACATCCACCGCACAGATACGCAGTATTTT. Its translation is CSSRDIHRTDTQYF.

The chain is built from TRBV20-1 and TRBJ2-1; 15 nucleotides agree with TRBD2. Germline V CDR1 and CDR2: DFQATT, SNEGSKA (reference sequence). V lost 6 bases, J lost 5 bases, and 11 bases stayed unmatched. This CDR3 region has 17 residues. CDR3 in DNA: TGCAGTGCGCCAGGGACTAGCGGGAGGTCGTGGGACAATGAGCAGTTCTTC. It specifies CSAPGTSGRSWDNEQFF.

V and J are TRBV14 and TRBJ2-3; TRBD1 or TRBD2 may be the D gene (6 bases each). From germline, CDR1 is SGHDN and CDR2 FVKESK. Trimming pared 3 bases from V and 0 bases from J, leaving 22 bases between. The CDR3 runs to 19 residues. The CDR3 loop is CASSQEGDRISLSTDTQYF. As DNA, the CDR3 is TGTGCCAGCAGCCAGGAGGGGGATAGGATAAGCCTAAGCACAGATACGCAGTATTTT.

V usage is TRBV7-9 and J usage is TRBJ1-2, with 7 bases identical to TRBD1. The CDR3 runs 14 residues. Looked up from germline, CDR1 is SEHNR and CDR2 is FQNEAQ (reference sequence). Germline trimming cut 5 bases from V and 8 bases from J; bases unmatched to any gene: 11. CDR3 sequence: CASSRTGALGGYTF. As DNA, the CDR3 is TGTGCCAGCAGCCGGACAGGCGCCCTTGGGGGCTACACCTTC. The variable domain in full, with the rest retrieved from reference TRBV7-9 and TRBJ1-2, is DTGVSQNPRHKITKRGQNVTFRCDPISEHNRLYWYRQTLGQGPEFLTYFQNEAQLEKSRLLSDRFSAERPKGSFSTLEIQRTEQGDSAMYLCASSRTGALGGYTFGSGTRLTVV.

The chain carries TRBV7-9 and TRBJ2-5, with TRBD2 identical over 10 bases. The V gene's germline CDR1 is SEHNR and CDR2 FQNEAQ (reference sequence). Losses at the gene ends were 3 bases for V and 4 bases for J; bases not matched to a gene: 8. This CDR3 comprises 16 residues. The CDR3 spells CASSFIAGGGGETQYF. Written as DNA, the CDR3 is TGTGCCAGCAGCTTCATAGCGGGAGGAGGGGGAGAGACCCAGTACTTC.

This clonotype has a single count. The chain uses TRBV11-2 and TRBJ2-1; 11 positions agree with TRBD2. Unmatched junction bases numbered 6, after V lost 2 bases and J lost 9 bases. Per the germline V gene, CDR1 is SGHAT and CDR2 is FQNNGV. CDR3 length: 15 residues. The CDR3 sequence is CASSLTSGGWAEQFF. The CDR3 DNA reads TGTGCCAGCAGCTTAACTAGCGGGGGTTGGGCTGAGCAGTTCTTC.

The chain links TRBV12-3 or TRBV12-4 to TRBJ2-3; 10 positions agree with TRBD2. V shed 4 bases and J 3 bases; nucleotides not matched to a gene: 7. CDR3 length: 16 residues. This chain's CDR3 is CASSSPERGGTDTQYF. The CDR3 nucleotides read TGTGCCAGCAGTTCACCCGAGCGGGGGGGAACAGATACGCAGTATTTT.

Written as DNA, the CDR3 is TGTGCCTTAAGAGAGGGTGACTATGGCTACACCTTC. This translates into CALREGDYGYTF. The chain links TRBV30 to TRBJ1-2; D remains unclear. V lost 7 bases to trimming and J lost 3 bases, with 12 bases between them. The CDR3 is made up of 12 amino acids. CDR1 and CDR2 (germline): GTSNPN, SVGIG (reference sequence).

The chain carries TRBV7-8 and TRBJ2-2; D is perhaps TRBD2 (6 bases). Trimming removed 2 bases at V and 5 bases at J, with 18 bases between. The CDR3 contains 17 residues. Germline values: CDR1 SGHVS, CDR2 FQNEAQ. As DNA, the CDR3 is TGTGCCAGCAGCTTATTGAGCGGGTATAAAAAAACCGGGGAGCTGTTTTTT. It codes for CASSLLSGYKKTGELFF.

The gene calls are TRBV3-1 and TRBJ2-7; D tentatively reads TRBD1 or TRBD2 (6 bases each). The CDR3 totals 12 residues. Per germline, CDR1 LGHDT and CDR2 YNNKEL (reference sequence). V gave up 3 bases and J gave up 9 bases, with 12 bases separating them. In DNA, the CDR3 is TGTGCCAGCAGCCAGCGCCGGGGGCCGCAGTACTTC. Protein sequence: CASSQRRGPQYF.

This clonotype has ten or more counts. V usage is TRBV7-2 and J usage is TRBJ2-5; perhaps TRBD2 as D (6 bases). The V gene lost 1 base and the J gene lost 2 bases, with 14 bases spanning the gap. The CDR3 extends over 16 amino acids. CDR1 and CDR2 from the germline V gene are SGHTA and FQGNSA. The DNA for the CDR3 is TGTGCCAGCAGCTTAGGCGGGGCAGGGTGGCAAGAGACCCAGTACTTC. This sequence encodes CASSLGGAGWQETQYF. The full variable domain, in which reference TRBV7-2 and TRBJ2-5 provide the parts outside the CDR3, is GAGVSQSPSNKVTEKGKDVELRCDPISGHTALYWYRQSLGQGLEFLIYFQGNSAPDKSGLPSDRFSAERTGGSVSTLTIQRTQQEDSAVYLCASSLGGAGWQETQYFGPGTRLLVL.

This clonotype was picked up a small number of times. The rearrangement links TRBV27 to TRBJ1-6; tentative D call: TRBD1 (5 bases). Germline CDR1 is MNHEY and CDR2 is SMNVEV (reference sequence). V was pared by 4 bases and J by 9 bases, with 16 bases between. This CDR3 spans 15 amino acids. CDR3 nucleotides: TGTGCCAGCAGTTCCGGACATTTTCGAAGTTCACCCCTCCACTTT. Translating it yields CASSSGHFRSSPLHF.

The rearrangement uses TRBV20-1 and TRBJ2-7; TRBD1 aligns across 9 bases. Germline V gives CDR1 DFQATT, CDR2 SNEGSKA (reference sequence). This CDR3 comprises 16 residues. Trimming took 3 bases from V and 2 from J; bases not matched to a gene: 11. The CDR3: CSARGTGGKQPYEQYF. The CDR3 DNA reads TGCAGTGCTAGGGGTACAGGGGGCAAACAACCCTACGAGCAGTACTTC.

This rearrangement joins TRBV24-1 to TRBJ1-1; tentative D call: TRBD1 (6 bases). Germline assignment: CDR1 KGHDR and CDR2 SFDVKD. V lost 3 bases to trimming and J lost 7 bases, with 20 bases between them. The CDR3 has 16 residues. CDR3 residues: CATSDGGGAGTSEAFF. The CDR3 coding sequence is TGTGCCACCAGTGATGGGGGGGGCGCGGGTACCAGTGAAGCTTTCTTT.

This clonotype has just a few counts. The chain employs TRBV28 and TRBJ1-3; D is undetermined. V was pared by 7 bases and J by 2 bases, with 15 bases between. Germline V CDR1 and CDR2: MDHEN, SYDVKM. CDR3 length: 15 residues. CDR3 amino acids: CASTETWQAGNTIYF. The CDR3 DNA reads as TGTGCCAGCACCGAAACGTGGCAGGCTGGAAACACCATATATTTT.

The rearrangement links TRBV20-1 to TRBJ1-5; D is possibly TRBD1 (5 bases). Trimming stripped 2 bases from V and 1 base from J, with 12 bases between. The CDR3 has 15 amino acids. Looked up from germline, CDR1 is DFQATT and CDR2 is SNEGSKA (reference sequence). This CDR3 is CSARQGVSSNQPQHF. The CDR3 DNA reads TGCAGTGCTAGACAAGGGGTTTCGAGCAATCAGCCCCAGCATTTT.

The V and J genes are TRBV15 and TRBJ2-7; D gene unclear. Germline CDR1 reads LNHNV; CDR2 reads YYDKDF (reference sequence). The CDR3 contains 15 residues. Trimming stripped 5 bases from V and 5 bases from J, with 19 bases between. CDR3 residues: CATSSQQVVSHEQYF. The CDR3 DNA reads TGTGCCACCAGCTCTCAGCAGGTTGTATCCCACGAGCAGTACTTC.